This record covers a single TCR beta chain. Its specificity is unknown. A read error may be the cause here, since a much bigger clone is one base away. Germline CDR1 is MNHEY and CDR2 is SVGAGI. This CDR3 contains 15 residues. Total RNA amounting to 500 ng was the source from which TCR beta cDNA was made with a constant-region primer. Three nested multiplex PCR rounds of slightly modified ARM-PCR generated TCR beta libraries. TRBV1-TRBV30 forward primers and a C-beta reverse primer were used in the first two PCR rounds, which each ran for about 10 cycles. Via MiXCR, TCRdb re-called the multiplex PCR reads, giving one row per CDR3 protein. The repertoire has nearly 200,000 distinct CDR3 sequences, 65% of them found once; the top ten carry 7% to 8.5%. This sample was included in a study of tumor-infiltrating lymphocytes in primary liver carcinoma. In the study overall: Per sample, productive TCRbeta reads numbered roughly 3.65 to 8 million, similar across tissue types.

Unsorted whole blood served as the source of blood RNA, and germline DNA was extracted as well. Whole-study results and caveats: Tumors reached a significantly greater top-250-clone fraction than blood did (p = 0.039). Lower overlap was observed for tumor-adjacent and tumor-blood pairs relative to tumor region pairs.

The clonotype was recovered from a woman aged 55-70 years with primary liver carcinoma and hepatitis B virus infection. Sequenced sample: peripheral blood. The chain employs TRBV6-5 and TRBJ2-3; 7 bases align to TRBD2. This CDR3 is CASSPSLAVTYTQYF. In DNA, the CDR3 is TGTGCCAGCAGTCCATCCCTAGCGGTCACATATACGCAGTATTTT.